Shown below are 21 T cell receptor beta chains from a single sample sequenced in a study of T-cell reconstitution after alpha-beta-depleted transplantation in children (dated by TCRdb to the mid-2010s). The library was produced with PCR. Instrument on record: Illumina HiSeq 2500. TCR libraries were prepared with molecular barcoding, using unique molecular identifiers to normalize TCRbeta repertoire quantification. TCRdb reprocessing: public reads trimmed at Q25 with fastp, clones called with MiXCR, in-frame beta chains kept. One record per CDR3 amino acid sequence lists the most common genes and DNA. In all, the sample holds approximately 520,000 distinct CDR3 sequences, and 30% to 35% of those were seen once. The ten top clones hold 2% to 2.5% of the sample. Specimen: PBMCs from the stem cell graft donor, collected from the stem cell graft. The receptors here all came from a human donor who donated a stem cell graft to a child with aplastic anemia.

The rearrangement uses TRBV5-1 and TRBJ1-1; 7 bases are shared with TRBD1. This CDR3 has 16 amino acids. In germline, CDR1 is SGHRS, CDR2 YFSETQ. After removal of 0 bases from V and 0 bases from J, the junction contained 5 bases not matched to a gene. The CDR3 DNA sequence: TGCGCCAGCAGCTTGGGGAGACAGGGTGTGAACACTGAAGCTTTCTTT. Its protein is CASSLGRQGVNTEAFF.

This clonotype showed up just a few times. This sequence joins TRBV12-3 or TRBV12-4 and TRBJ1-1; D gene uncertain. V was cut by 5 bases and J by 4 bases, with 14 bases left in between. This CDR3 is built from 14 residues. CDR3 DNA sequence: TGTGCCAGCAGTCCATACATGCTCAGCACTGAAGCTTTCTTT. Encoded protein: CASSPYMLSTEAFF.

In this sample, this clonotype turned up a few times. J is TRBJ1-2 and V is TRBV20-1; 9 bases line up with TRBD1. Germline assignment: CDR1 DFQATT and CDR2 SNEGSKA (reference sequence). The CDR3 sequence is 12 residues long. J lost 7 bases, V lost 7 bases, and 7 bases had no gene match. The CDR3 reads CSGTGDRVGYTF. In nucleotides, the CDR3 is TGCAGTGGGACAGGGGACAGAGTTGGCTACACCTTC.

The chain is built from TRBV6-5 and TRBJ1-1; 8 positions agree with TRBD1. V shed 4 bases, J shed 0 bases, and the junction held 10 bases outside the gene matches. The germline V gene has CDR1 MNHEY and CDR2 SVGAGI. The CDR3 has 17 amino acids. The CDR3 nucleotides are TGTGCCAGCAGTTTGCGGACAGGGTCGATGCTGAACACTGAAGCTTTCTTT. As protein: CASSLRTGSMLNTEAFF.

This clonotype was seen a few times. The CDR3 sequence is CASSIGYESSYEQYF. CDR3 coding DNA: TGTGCCAGTAGTATAGGATACGAAAGCTCCTACGAGCAGTACTTC. The chain recombines TRBV19 with TRBJ2-7, with unresolved D. Deletions cut 1 base from V and 0 bases from J, with 10 bases between. The CDR3 consists of 15 residues. The germline CDR1 and CDR2 sequences are LNHDA and SQIVND (reference sequence).

The CDR3 protein is CASSLDSPRTAEAFF. In DNA form, the CDR3 reads TGCGCCAGCAGCTTGGACAGTCCTAGAACGGCTGAAGCTTTCTTT. J is TRBJ1-1 and V is TRBV5-1; unclear D gene. The CDR3 is made up of 15 amino acids. The germline V and J ends were trimmed by 0 bases and 6 bases, with 15 bases remaining between them. The V gene's germline CDR1 is SGHRS and CDR2 YFSETQ.

The V gene is TRBV9, the J gene TRBJ1-2; unclear D gene. Germline CDR1 reads SGDLS; CDR2 reads YYNGEE. CDR3 size: 14 residues. Trimming took off 0 bases at V and 4 bases at J, with 10 bases between the two ends. The CDR3 protein is CASSVEGAAYGYTF. The CDR3 DNA is TGTGCCAGCAGCGTAGAAGGCGCGGCCTATGGCTACACCTTC.

This rearrangement joins TRBV27 to TRBJ1-2; 7 nucleotides match TRBD1. The germline gives CDR1 MNHEY, CDR2 SMNVEV (reference sequence). The CDR3 has 12 amino acids. The V gene end was trimmed by 5 bases and the J gene end by 8 bases; junction bases not matched to a gene: 5. The CDR3 region has the DNA TGTGCCAGCAGTCCCCTGACAGGGGGCTACACCTTC. Translating gives CASSPLTGGYTF.

V is TRBV12-3 or TRBV12-4 and J is TRBJ2-1, with 7 bases fitting TRBD2. This CDR3 comprises 15 residues. After removal of 1 base from V and 4 bases from J, the junction contained 4 bases not matched to a gene. CDR3 region: CASSLEGGKYNEQFF. CDR3 nucleotide sequence: TGTGCCAGCAGTTTAGAGGGAGGGAAATACAATGAGCAGTTCTTC.

The chain employs TRBV20-1 and TRBJ2-4; 8 bases fit TRBD2. This CDR3 is 16 amino acids long. With 4 bases clipped from V and 2 bases from J, the junction kept 10 bases outside the gene matches. Per germline, CDR1 DFQATT and CDR2 SNEGSKA (reference sequence). The CDR3 loop reads CSATHYSGATKNIQYF. CDR3 bases: TGCAGTGCTACCCATTATAGCGGGGCGACCAAAAACATTCAGTACTTC.

J is TRBJ1-3 and V is TRBV10-1, with D perhaps matching TRBD1 (6 bases). Germline V gene data show CDR1 as WNHNN and CDR2 as SYGVQD (reference sequence). V shed 3 bases and J shed 1 base, with 10 bases lying between them. CDR3 length: 15 amino acids. The CDR3, as DNA: TGCGCCAGCAGTGAAACAGGGCATTCTGGAAACACCATATATTTT. This sequence encodes CASSETGHSGNTIYF.

The chain uses TRBV28 and TRBJ1-5; tentatively, D is TRBD1 (5 bases). The germline CDR1 and CDR2 sequences are MDHEN and SYDVKM. The ends were cut back, 0 bases at V and 9 bases at J, with 6 bases in the middle. The CDR3 loop spans 12 amino acids. Here the CDR3 DNA reads TGTGCCAGCAGTTTATGGGGGCTGCCCCAGCATTTT. This gives the protein CASSLWGLPQHF.

As regards this clonotype: The junction differs from germline at one of its ends, possibly a read error. This rearrangement joins TRBV2 to TRBJ2-3; 9 bases map to TRBD1. The V gene's germline CDR1 is SNHLY and CDR2 FYNNEI. This CDR3 has 17 amino acids. CDR3 in DNA: TGTGCCGGCAGCCCGGGACAGGGCATTATAAGCACAGATACGCAGTATTTT. Translated: CAGSPGQGIISTDTQYF.

The rearrangement joins TRBV29-1 to TRBJ2-3; D is uncertain. Germline CDR1 reads SQVTM; CDR2 reads ANQGSEA. The CDR3 totals 14 residues. Trimming left V 6 bases short and J 4 bases short, with 17 bases between. The CDR3 loop reads CSVLPGPRPDTQYF. In DNA form, the CDR3 reads TGCAGCGTCCTACCGGGCCCCCGGCCAGATACGCAGTATTTT.

This clonotype was recorded only once. This chain uses TRBV3-1 with TRBJ1-2; 8 nucleotides line up with TRBD1. V dropped 3 bases and J dropped 3; count of bases not matched to a gene: 6. Germline CDR1 LGHDT, CDR2 YNNKEL (reference sequence). This CDR3 is 15 amino acids long. The CDR3 is CASSHQQGGDYGYTF. The CDR3 DNA follows: TGTGCCAGCAGCCACCAACAGGGGGGGGACTATGGCTACACCTTC. Together with reference TRBV3-1 and TRBJ1-2, the CDR3 gives the full variable domain: DTAVSQTPKYLVTQMGNDKSIKCEQNLGHDTMYWYKQDSKKFLKIMFSYNNKELIINETVPNRFSPKSPDKAHLNLHINSLELGDSAVYFCASSHQQGGDYGYTFGSGTRLTVV.

This sequence joins TRBV12-3 or TRBV12-4 and TRBJ2-2; perhaps TRBD2 as D (5 bases). The V end lost 3 bases, the J end lost 4 bases, and 9 bases lay between the germline ends. The CDR3 runs 14 residues. The CDR3 is CASSFRGPTGELFF. The DNA for the CDR3 is TGTGCCAGCAGTTTCAGAGGGCCCACCGGGGAGCTGTTTTTT.

The chain has TRBV24-1 and TRBJ1-1; 8 positions match TRBD1. CDR3 length equals 17 residues. Germline V gene sequence: CDR1 KGHDR, CDR2 SFDVKD. The V gene end was trimmed by 0 bases and the J gene end by 2 bases; junction bases not matched to a gene: 7. The CDR3 DNA sequence: TGTGCCACCAGTGATTTGGACAGGGGTTCTCCAAACACTGAAGCTTTCTTT. This codes for CATSDLDRGSPNTEAFF.

The rearrangement joins TRBV29-1 to TRBJ2-3; a weak D match, TRBD1 (6 bases). This CDR3 region has 16 residues. Trimming removed 7 bases at V and 0 bases at J, with 20 bases between. Germline V gives CDR1 SQVTM, CDR2 ANQGSEA. This chain's CDR3 is CSAYRPTGSSTDTQYF. The CDR3 bases are TGCAGCGCCTACAGACCCACAGGGTCTAGCACAGATACGCAGTATTTT.

V gene TRBV12-3 or TRBV12-4 combines with J gene TRBJ1-4; 8 bases map to TRBD1. J was trimmed by 8 bases and V by 6 bases; bases with no gene match: 11. This CDR3 comprises 15 residues. DNA for the CDR3: TGTGCCAGCAGCCCCGTCAGGGGGCTAGGGGAAAAACTGTTTTTT. Protein product: CASSPVRGLGEKLFF.

V is TRBV6-5 and J is TRBJ2-1, with D perhaps TRBD1 (6 bases). The CDR3 runs 16 residues. V lost 2 bases and J lost 4, with 15 bases in between. Germline CDR1 MNHEY, CDR2 SVGAGI. CDR3 sequence (DNA): TGTGCCAGCAGTTACCGGCCGGGACAATTGTACAATGAGCAGTTCTTC. Amino acids: CASSYRPGQLYNEQFF.

The chain has TRBV28 and TRBJ2-7; 7 nucleotides agree with TRBD1. Germline V lookup: CDR1 MDHEN, CDR2 SYDVKM. The CDR3 covers 14 residues. The V gene end was trimmed by 6 bases and the J gene end by 1 base; junction bases not matched to a gene: 6. As DNA, the CDR3 is TGTGCCAGCAGGTGGGACAGCGGTTCCTACGAGCAGTACTTC. Protein sequence: CASRWDSGSYEQYF.